This entry lists 9 T cell receptor beta chains sequenced from one sample in a study of CD8 T cells in ankylosing spondylitis. TCRdb passed the 5' RACE reads through MiXCR, listing each CDR3 protein once. This sample yields more than 95,000 distinct CDR3 sequences, of which roughly 8.3% are seen a single time; approximately 9.9% belongs to the top ten. The sequenced sample was blood, either unsorted or a sorted T cell fraction (not recorded which). The receptor source for this set is a male donor with ankylosing spondylitis or in good health (not recorded which).

The sample holds many counts of this clonotype. The genes are TRBV7-6 and TRBJ2-7; weak D call: TRBD2 (6 bases). The V end was cut by 3 bases, the J end by 9 bases, with 18 bases between. Per germline, CDR1 SGHVS and CDR2 FNYEAQ. The CDR3 consists of 14 residues. CDR3 region: CASSFGTALDGQYF. The CDR3 nucleotides are TGTGCCAGCAGCTTTGGGACTGCATTGGACGGGCAGTACTTC.

The table lists this clonotype with a count of one. This chain links TRBV6-6 with TRBJ1-5; D uncertain. CDR1 is MNHNY, CDR2 SVGAGI, per germline (reference sequence). V was trimmed by 0 bases and J by 6 bases, leaving 6 bases between them. The CDR3 is 13 amino acids. The CDR3 protein is CASSYSIGQPQHF. CDR3 bases: TGTGCCAGCAGTTACTCGATTGGTCAGCCCCAGCATTTT.

This clonotype was detected many times. V usage is TRBV5-1 and J usage is TRBJ2-7; D gene uncertain. V was trimmed by 0 bases and J by 0 bases, leaving 7 bases between them. CDR1 SGHRS and CDR2 YFSETQ come from the germline V gene. CDR3 length: 14 amino acids. CDR3 in amino acids: CASSLVPTSYEQYF. For the CDR3, the DNA is TGCGCCAGCAGCTTGGTCCCTACCTCCTACGAGCAGTACTTC.

This clonotype was observed a few times. J is TRBJ2-1 and V is TRBV9, with no clear D. The ends were cut back, 0 bases at V and 6 bases at J, with 7 bases in the middle. The CDR3 has 13 residues. Germline V gene data show CDR1 as SGDLS and CDR2 as YYNGEE. CDR3 DNA: TGTGCCAGCAGCGTAGACCTCTCCAATGAGCAGTTCTTC. Its protein product is CASSVDLSNEQFF.

This clonotype was picked up many times. The chain is built from TRBV12-3 or TRBV12-4 and TRBJ2-1; D may match TRBD1 or TRBD2 (5 bases each). The length of the CDR3 is 14 residues. V lost 4 bases and J 9 bases, leaving 16 bases between the germline ends. The CDR3 DNA follows: TGTGCCAGCAGTTCCCATGACAGCGGATCTGAGCAGTTCTTC. It translates to CASSSHDSGSEQFF.

This clonotype was picked up many times. In nucleotides, the CDR3 is TGCGCCAGCAGCCAAGATCACATCCCGGCGGATGGCTACACCTTC. Protein sequence: CASSQDHIPADGYTF. The chain carries TRBV4-3 and TRBJ1-2; D is uncertain. The ends were cut back, 0 bases at V and 6 bases at J, with 14 bases in the middle. CDR1 is LGHNA, CDR2 YSLEER, per germline. This CDR3 is 15 amino acids long.

This clonotype was picked up many times. This chain joins TRBV7-2 and TRBJ2-3, with D hard to call. This CDR3 has 14 amino acids. The germline CDR1 and CDR2 sequences are SGHTA and FQGNSA. Trimming removed 2 bases from V and 0 bases from J, with 6 bases in between. The CDR3 DNA reads as TGTGCCAGCAGCTTAAGTCGGAGCACAGATACGCAGTATTTT. This gives the protein CASSLSRSTDTQYF.

This clonotype showed up many times. The chain recombines TRBV7-3 with TRBJ1-1; TRBD1 agrees at 8 bases. The germline V gene has CDR1 SGHTA and CDR2 FQGTGA. Germline trimming cut 3 bases from V and 1 base from J; bases unmatched to any gene: 1. The CDR3 is 14 amino acids. The CDR3 sequence: CASSFDRGNTEAFF. DNA of the CDR3: TGTGCCAGCAGCTTCGACAGGGGGAACACTGAAGCTTTCTTT.

There are many counts of this clonotype. The rearrangement joins TRBV7-8 to TRBJ1-5, with D possibly being TRBD1 (5 bases). The germline gives CDR1 SGHVS, CDR2 FQNEAQ. Trimming took 4 bases from V and 5 from J, leaving 15 bases between them. This CDR3 has 15 residues. The DNA for the CDR3 is TGTGCCAGCAGCTGGGGACTAGGCAGGGATCAGCCCCAGCATTTT. Its protein is CASSWGLGRDQPQHF. The full variable domain, in which reference TRBV7-8 and TRBJ1-5 provide the parts outside the CDR3, is GAGVSQSPRYKVAKRGQDVALRCDPISGHVSLFWYQQALGQGPEFLTYFQNEAQLDKSGLPSDRFFAERPEGSVSTLKIQRTQQEDSAVYLCASSWGLGRDQPQHFGDGTRLSIL.